Following are 12 T cell receptor beta chains from one sample sequenced in a study of T cell responses to AZD1222 COVID-19 vaccine. Sequencing used immunoSEQ multiplex PCR; TCRdb keeps in-frame clones, though not all of them. The sample has roughly 55,000 clones, 87% seen once. The starting material was peripheral blood, obtained on day 0 of AZD1222 vaccination. Receptor source: an adult in good health.

The J gene is TRBJ1-1, the V gene TRBV12-3 or TRBV12-4; no firm D call. This CDR3 region has 13 residues. V lost 6 bases, J lost 11 bases, and 19 bases lay in between. CDR3 residues: CASSFGFGSGAFF. CDR3 DNA sequence: TGTGCCAGCAGCTTCGGGTTCGGGTCCGGGGCTTTCTTT.

The chain has TRBV5-4 and TRBJ1-2; tentatively, D is TRBD1 (6 bases). The CDR3 length is 14 residues. The ends were cut back, 5 bases at V and 4 bases at J, with 15 bases in the middle. The germline V gene encodes CDR1 SGHNT and CDR2 YYREEE (reference sequence). For the CDR3, the DNA is TGTGCCAGCAGTCCGCAAGGGGGGTCCTATGGCTACACCTTC. Its protein is CASSPQGGSYGYTF. Variable domain in full (rest from reference TRBV5-4 and TRBJ1-2): ETGVTQSPTHLIKTRGQQVTLRCSSQSGHNTVSWYQQALGQGPQFIFQYYREEENGRGNFPPRFSGLQFPNYSSELNVNALELDDSALYLCASSPQGGSYGYTFGSGTRLTVV.

The chain carries TRBV28 and TRBJ1-3; 7 bases line up with TRBD1. CDR3 length: 13 amino acids. Trimming cost V 4 bases and J 7 bases; bases outside gene matches: 4. In germline, CDR1 is MDHEN, CDR2 SYDVKM. CDR3 sequence: CASSSGGQNTIYF. The CDR3 DNA is TGTGCCAGCAGTTCGGGGGGACAGAACACCATATATTTT.

The chain carries TRBV25-1 and TRBJ1-1, with a possible D match to TRBD1 (5 bases). The germline V gene has CDR1 MGHDK and CDR2 SYGVNS. The V gene lost 6 bases and the J gene lost 1 base, with 15 bases spanning the gap. CDR3 length equals 15 residues. CDR3: CASRETGHKNTEAFF. The CDR3 DNA reads as TGTGCCAGCAGGGAAACTGGACATAAGAACACTGAAGCTTTCTTT.

The chain uses TRBV5-4 and TRBJ2-7; D is perhaps TRBD2 (5 bases). CDR1 is SGHNT and CDR2 is YYREEE in the germline V gene (reference sequence). V shed 1 base and J shed 7 bases, with 12 bases lying between them. This CDR3 region has 13 residues. The CDR3 DNA reads as TGTGCCAGCAGCTTGACTCGGGGTTGGGAGCAGTACTTC. Translated, it gives CASSLTRGWEQYF.

A single count supports this clone. This chain joins TRBV19 and TRBJ1-3; D is unclear. Germline V gene data show CDR1 as LNHDA and CDR2 as SQIVND (reference sequence). The CDR3 loop spans 15 amino acids. Trimming pared 3 bases from V and 0 bases from J, leaving 9 bases between. CDR3 sequence: CASSMKVSSGNTIYF. The CDR3, as DNA: TGTGCCAGTAGTATGAAAGTCAGCTCTGGAAACACCATATATTTT.

The rearrangement links TRBV27 to TRBJ1-2; D is perhaps TRBD1 (5 bases). The V gene's germline CDR1 is MNHEY and CDR2 SMNVEV (reference sequence). Between the trimmed V and J ends, which lost 7 bases and 7 bases, there was a span of 16 bases. The CDR3 extends over 13 amino acids. CDR3: CASTPRRGTGYTF. CDR3 DNA: TGTGCCAGCACCCCAAGAAGGGGAACTGGCTACACCTTC.

The gene calls are TRBV7-3 and TRBJ2-1, with D possibly matching TRBD2 (6 bases). CDR1 is SGHTA, CDR2 FQGTGA, per germline. The ends were cut back, 4 bases at V and 8 bases at J, with 12 bases in the middle. The CDR3 loop spans 13 amino acids. The CDR3 DNA reads TGTGCCAGCAGCTCCGGGGGTGATCATGAGCAGTTCTTC. Translated: CASSSGGDHEQFF.

The chain links TRBV3-1 (or the pseudogene TRBV3-2) to TRBJ2-5; 10 nucleotides match TRBD2. V trimming: 1 base; J trimming: 7 bases; junction bases outside the gene matches: 9. The CDR3 totals 16 residues. CDR1 is LGHDT, CDR2 YNNKEL, per germline (reference sequence). The CDR3 sequence: CASSQGTSGLYGTQYF. The CDR3 region has the DNA TGTGCCAGCAGCCAAGGGACTAGCGGTCTTTATGGGACCCAGTACTTC.

The chain combines TRBV11-2 with TRBJ2-1; D not resolved. CDR1 and CDR2 (germline): SGHAT, FQNNGV. Between the trimmed V and J ends, which lost 2 bases and 6 bases, there was a span of 8 bases. The CDR3 has 13 amino acids. CDR3 sequence reads: CASSLRLINEQFF. The CDR3 DNA sequence: TGTGCCAGCAGCTTACGACTTATCAATGAGCAGTTCTTC. Complete variable domain (other parts from reference TRBV11-2 and TRBJ2-1): EAGVAQSPRYKIIEKRQSVAFWCNPISGHATLYWYQQILGQGPKLLIQFQNNGVVDDSQLPKDRFSAERLKGVDSTLKIQPAKLEDSAVYLCASSLRLINEQFFGPGTRLTVL.

This clone was recorded a few times. The rearrangement joins TRBV7-3 to TRBJ1-3, with D possibly matching TRBD1 (6 bases). Germline CDR1 and CDR2: SGHTA and FQGTGA. This CDR3 is built from 15 residues. Trimming cost V 3 bases and J 0 bases, with 9 bases left between them. In DNA, the CDR3 is TGTGCCAGCAGCTTGCAGGGGAACTCTGGAAACACCATATATTTT. Translated: CASSLQGNSGNTIYF.

The chain joins TRBV2 to TRBJ2-2; D possibly uses TRBD1 or TRBD2 (6 bases each). Germline CDR1 reads SNHLY; CDR2 reads FYNNEI. V was trimmed by 6 bases and J by 5 bases, leaving 16 bases between them. The CDR3 loop spans 15 amino acids. The CDR3, as DNA: TGTGCCAGCAGCCGGGGACGAGGGGGGACCGGGGAGCTGTTTTTT. Translation gives CASSRGRGGTGELFF.